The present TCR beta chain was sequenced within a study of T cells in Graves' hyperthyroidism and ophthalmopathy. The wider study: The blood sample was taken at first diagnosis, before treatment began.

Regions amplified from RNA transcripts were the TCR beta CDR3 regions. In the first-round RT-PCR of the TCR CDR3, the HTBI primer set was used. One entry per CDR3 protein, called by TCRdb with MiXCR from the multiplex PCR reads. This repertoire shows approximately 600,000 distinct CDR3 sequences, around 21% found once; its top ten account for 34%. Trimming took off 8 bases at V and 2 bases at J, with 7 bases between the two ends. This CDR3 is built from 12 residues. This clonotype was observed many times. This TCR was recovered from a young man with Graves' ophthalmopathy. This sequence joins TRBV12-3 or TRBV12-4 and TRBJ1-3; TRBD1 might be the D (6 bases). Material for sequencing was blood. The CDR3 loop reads CASQGTGNTIYF. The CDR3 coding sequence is TGTGCCAGCCAGGGGACTGGAAACACCATATATTTT.